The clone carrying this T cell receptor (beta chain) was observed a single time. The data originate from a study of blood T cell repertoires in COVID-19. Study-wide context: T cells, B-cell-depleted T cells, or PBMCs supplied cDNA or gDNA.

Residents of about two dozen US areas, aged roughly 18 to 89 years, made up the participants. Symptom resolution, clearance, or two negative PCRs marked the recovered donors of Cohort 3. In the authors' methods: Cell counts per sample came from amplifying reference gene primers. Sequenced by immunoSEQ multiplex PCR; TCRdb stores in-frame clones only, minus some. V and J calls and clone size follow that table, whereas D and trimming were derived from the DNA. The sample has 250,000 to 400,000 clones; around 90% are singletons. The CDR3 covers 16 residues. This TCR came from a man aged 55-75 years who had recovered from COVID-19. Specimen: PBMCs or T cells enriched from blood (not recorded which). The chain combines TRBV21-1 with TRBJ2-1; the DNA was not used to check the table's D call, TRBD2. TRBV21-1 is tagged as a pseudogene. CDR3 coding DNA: TGTGCCAGCAGCAAAGAGGGACTAGCGGGACACAATGAGCAGTTCTTC. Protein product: CASSKEGLAGHNEQFF.